This is a list of T cell receptor beta chains from one sample in a study of a mutant IDH1 vaccine in newly diagnosed glioma. Sequencing used immunoSEQ multiplex PCR; TCRdb keeps in-frame clones, though not all of them. Here the sample spans tens of thousands of clones, approximately 83% being singletons. Sequences were derived from PBMCs, sampled from a glioma patient treated with radiotherapy, temozolomide or both. These receptors were obtained from a man aged 25 to 40 with glioma. Each CDR3 is given with its conserved first and last residue. D genes are given only for firm matches.

J gene: TRBJ2-5; D gene: TRBD2; V gene: TRBV4-1; CDR3 protein: CASSELAGGQNQETQYF
J gene: TRBJ1-1; D gene: .; V gene: TRBV12-5; CDR3 protein: CASGLVMGGLSTEAFF
J gene: TRBJ2-5; D gene: .; V gene: TRBV4-1; CDR3 protein: CASSQAPDTGQYF
J gene: TRBJ1-2; D gene: TRBD1; V gene: TRBV28; CDR3 protein: CASSRTGRYGYTF
J gene: TRBJ2-5; D gene: .; V gene: TRBV18; CDR3 protein: CASSPRGLQETQYF
J gene: TRBJ1-1; D gene: .; V gene: TRBV27; CDR3 protein: CASSLSLAGARDTEAFF
J gene: TRBJ1-1; D gene: .; V gene: TRBV7-9; CDR3 protein: CASSLARVTEAFF
J gene: TRBJ2-1; D gene: .; V gene: TRBV30; CDR3 protein: CAWSDDSFSYNEQFF
J gene: TRBJ2-1; D gene: TRBD2; V gene: TRBV19; CDR3 protein: CASSVGTSGFYNEQFF
J gene: TRBJ1-5; D gene: .; V gene: TRBV11-2; CDR3 protein: CASSPGPNQPQHF
J gene: TRBJ2-7; D gene: .; V gene: TRBV6-5; CDR3 protein: CASKRFAYEQYF
J gene: TRBJ2-5; D gene: .; V gene: TRBV5-1; CDR3 protein: CASSMGLGETQYF
J gene: TRBJ2-3; D gene: .; V gene: TRBV6-6; CDR3 protein: CASIGDSYGADTQYF
J gene: TRBJ2-7; D gene: TRBD2; V gene: TRBV9; CDR3 protein: CASSAGTSSLYEQYF
J gene: TRBJ2-3; D gene: .; V gene: TRBV27; CDR3 protein: CASSPSRDTQYF
J gene: TRBJ2-1; D gene: TRBD2; V gene: TRBV5-1; CDR3 protein: CASSPGLAGGLSSYNEQFF
J gene: TRBJ1-1; D gene: TRBD1; V gene: TRBV6-1; CDR3 protein: CASRPGGSRAFF
J gene: TRBJ2-3; D gene: TRBD2; V gene: TRBV2; CDR3 protein: CASSAIWTSGGNTDTQYF
J gene: TRBJ1-5; D gene: .; V gene: TRBV12-5; CDR3 protein: CASGLAPGARTNQPQHF
J gene: TRBJ2-7; D gene: .; V gene: TRBV5-1; CDR3 protein: CASSSSTGLSYEQYF
J gene: TRBJ1-5; D gene: .; V gene: TRBV6-5; CDR3 protein: CASRTTGLSNQPQHF
J gene: TRBJ1-3; D gene: .; V gene: TRBV2; CDR3 protein: CASSLGVGSSGNTIYF
J gene: TRBJ1-2; D gene: .; V gene: TRBV6-1; CDR3 protein: CASSVQGRYGYTF
J gene: TRBJ1-3; D gene: TRBD1; V gene: TRBV28; CDR3 protein: CASRRNRGHGNTIYF
J gene: TRBJ2-3; D gene: .; V gene: TRBV2; CDR3 protein: CASKERVYTDTQYF
J gene: TRBJ2-6; D gene: .; V gene: TRBV5-6; CDR3 protein: CASSLVLRSGANVLTF
J gene: TRBJ2-1; D gene: TRBD2; V gene: TRBV4-2; CDR3 protein: CASSQGASGGPSYNEQFF
J gene: TRBJ2-2; D gene: TRBD2; V gene: TRBV4-1; CDR3 protein: CASSKGLGTSGGRTGELFF
J gene: TRBJ1-5; D gene: .; V gene: TRBV5-1; CDR3 protein: CASSLDSTGAGQPQHF
J gene: TRBJ2-7; D gene: .; V gene: TRBV28; CDR3 protein: CATLNRRSSYEQYF
J gene: TRBJ1-1; D gene: .; V gene: TRBV7-9; CDR3 protein: CASSIRTEKNTEAFF
J gene: TRBJ1-6; D gene: TRBD1; V gene: TRBV7-2; CDR3 protein: CASRPSGQGNSPLHF
J gene: TRBJ1-6; D gene: TRBD1; V gene: TRBV19; CDR3 protein: CASSMGGRQGRNSPLHF
J gene: TRBJ2-7; D gene: .; V gene: TRBV7-2; CDR3 protein: CASSWRAATYEQYF
J gene: TRBJ1-1; D gene: .; V gene: TRBV4-1; CDR3 protein: CASSQDFSNTEAFF